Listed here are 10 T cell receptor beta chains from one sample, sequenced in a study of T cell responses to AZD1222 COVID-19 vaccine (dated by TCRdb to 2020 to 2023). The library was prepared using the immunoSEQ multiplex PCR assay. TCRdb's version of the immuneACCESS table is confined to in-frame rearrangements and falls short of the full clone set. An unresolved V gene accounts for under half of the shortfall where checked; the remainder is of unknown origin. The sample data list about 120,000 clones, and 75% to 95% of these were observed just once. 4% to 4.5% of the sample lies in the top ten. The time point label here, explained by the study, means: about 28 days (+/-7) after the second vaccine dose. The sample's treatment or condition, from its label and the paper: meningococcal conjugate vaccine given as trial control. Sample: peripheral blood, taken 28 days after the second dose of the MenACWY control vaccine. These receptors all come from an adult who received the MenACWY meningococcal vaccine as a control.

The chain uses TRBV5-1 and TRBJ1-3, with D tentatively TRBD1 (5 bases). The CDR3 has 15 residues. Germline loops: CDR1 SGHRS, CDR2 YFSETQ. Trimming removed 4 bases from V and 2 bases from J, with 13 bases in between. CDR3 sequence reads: CASSPNGGTGNTIYF. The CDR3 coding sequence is TGCGCCAGCAGCCCTAATGGGGGGACTGGAAACACCATATATTTT.

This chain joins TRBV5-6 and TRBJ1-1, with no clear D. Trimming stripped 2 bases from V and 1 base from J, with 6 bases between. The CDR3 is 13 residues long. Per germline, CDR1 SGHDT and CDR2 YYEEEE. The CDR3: CASSFDKNTEAFF. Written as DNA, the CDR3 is TGTGCCAGCAGCTTTGACAAGAACACTGAAGCTTTCTTT.

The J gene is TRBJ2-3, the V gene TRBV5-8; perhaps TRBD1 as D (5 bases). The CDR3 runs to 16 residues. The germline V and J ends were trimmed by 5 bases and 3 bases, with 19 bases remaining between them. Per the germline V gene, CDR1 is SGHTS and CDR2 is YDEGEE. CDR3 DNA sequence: TGTGCCAGCAGGTTGAGGCAGGGTCTTGCTACAGATACGCAGTATTTT. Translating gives CASRLRQGLATDTQYF.

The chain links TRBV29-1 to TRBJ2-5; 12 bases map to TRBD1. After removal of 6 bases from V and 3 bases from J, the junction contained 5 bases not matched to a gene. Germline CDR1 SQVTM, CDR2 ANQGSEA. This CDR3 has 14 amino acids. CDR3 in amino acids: CSVRDRGLEETQYF. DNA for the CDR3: TGCAGCGTCCGGGACAGGGGGCTGGAAGAGACCCAGTACTTC.

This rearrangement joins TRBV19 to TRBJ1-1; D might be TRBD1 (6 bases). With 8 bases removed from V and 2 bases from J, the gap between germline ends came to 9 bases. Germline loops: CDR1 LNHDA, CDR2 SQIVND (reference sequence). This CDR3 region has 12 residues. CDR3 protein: CASEQGNTEAFF. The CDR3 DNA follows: TGTGCCAGTGAACAGGGTAACACTGAAGCTTTCTTT.

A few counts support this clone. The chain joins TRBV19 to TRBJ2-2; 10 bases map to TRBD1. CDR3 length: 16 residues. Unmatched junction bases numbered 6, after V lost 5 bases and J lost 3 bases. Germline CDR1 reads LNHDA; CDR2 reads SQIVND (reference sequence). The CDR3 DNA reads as TGTGCCAGTAGTCCAGGGACAGGGGCTTACACCGGGGAGCTGTTTTTT. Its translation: CASSPGTGAYTGELFF.

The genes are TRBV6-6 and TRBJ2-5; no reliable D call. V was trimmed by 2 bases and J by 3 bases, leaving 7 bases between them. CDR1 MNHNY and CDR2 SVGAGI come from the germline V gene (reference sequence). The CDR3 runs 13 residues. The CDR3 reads CASSYPTKETQYF. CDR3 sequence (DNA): TGTGCCAGCAGTTACCCTACGAAAGAGACCCAGTACTTC.

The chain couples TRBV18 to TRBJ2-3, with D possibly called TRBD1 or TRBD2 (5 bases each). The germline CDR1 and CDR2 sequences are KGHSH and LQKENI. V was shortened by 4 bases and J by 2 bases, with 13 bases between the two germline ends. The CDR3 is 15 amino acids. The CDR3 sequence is CASSHRDGSTDTQYF. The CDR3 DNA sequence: TGTGCCAGCTCACACCGGGACGGTTCCACAGATACGCAGTATTTT.

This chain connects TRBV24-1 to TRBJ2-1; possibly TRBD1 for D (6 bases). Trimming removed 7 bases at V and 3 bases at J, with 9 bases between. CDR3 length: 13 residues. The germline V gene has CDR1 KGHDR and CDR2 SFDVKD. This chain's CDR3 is CATSMTGYNEQFF. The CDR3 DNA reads TGTGCCACCAGCATGACAGGCTACAATGAGCAGTTCTTC.

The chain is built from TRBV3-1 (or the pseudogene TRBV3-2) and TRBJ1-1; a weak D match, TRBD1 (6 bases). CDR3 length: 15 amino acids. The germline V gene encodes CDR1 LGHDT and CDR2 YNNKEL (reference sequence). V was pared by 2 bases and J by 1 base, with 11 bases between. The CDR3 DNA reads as TGTGCCAGCAGCCAATCAGGGGCGGGGAACACTGAAGCTTTCTTT. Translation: CASSQSGAGNTEAFF.